These 2 T cell receptor beta chains were sequenced from one sample in a study of blood T cell repertoires in COVID-19. Sequencing used immunoSEQ multiplex PCR; TCRdb keeps in-frame clones, though not all of them. The table includes approximately 260,000 clones, approximately 78% detected once. The sample taken for sequencing was peripheral blood. The origin of the receptors is a woman aged 60-75 years with active or convalescent COVID-19.

The chain has TRBV12-5 and TRBJ2-7; weak D call: TRBD1 (5 bases). Trimming shortened V by 1 base and J by 0 bases, and 16 bases separated the two germline ends. There are 17 residues in the CDR3. Germline loops: CDR1 LGHNT, CDR2 FRNRAP. The CDR3 sequence is CASGLGPDSLSSYEQYF. CDR3 DNA sequence: TGTGCTAGTGGTTTGGGCCCTGACAGTCTTAGCTCCTACGAGCAGTACTTC.

This clone was counted a single time. The CDR3 DNA follows: TGTGCCAGTAGTCCATGGACAGAGAACACTGAAGCTTTCTTT. Its protein is CASSPWTENTEAFF. The chain links TRBV19 to TRBJ1-1, with D possibly matching TRBD1 (6 bases). The CDR3 has 14 residues. V was pared by 5 bases and J by 1 base, with 11 bases between. CDR1 is LNHDA, CDR2 SQIVND, per germline (reference sequence).